The source of this TCR beta chain is a study of beta chain features in type 1 diabetes (dated by TCRdb to the late 2010s). Study-wide context: No differences in mean age, gender distribution, total cell number or subset yield were found between patients and healthy donors. Regulatory and stem cell-like memory subsets were isolated from only 8 patients and roughly eight healthy donors, whereas naive and central memory subsets came from all 30 or so donors. In the study, recently diagnosed type 1 diabetes patients and matched healthy donors were compared on the TCRB repertoires of their sorted circulating CD4+ T cell subsets. Across all samples, around 100 million sorted cells were examined, and cell number per subset correlated strongly with RNA yield. The paper as a whole reports these results and caveats: PCR may preferentially amplify shorter templates, but because patient and control samples were amplified and corrected together, any resulting skew would affect both groups equally. The naive, central memory and regulatory TCRB repertoires appeared to resemble one another more closely among patients than among healthy donors. Only small numbers of individuals were included in the HLA sub-analyses, which left unresolved whether HLA type had any influence on TCRB rearrangement. Because cDNA was sequenced instead of genomic DNA, activated cells with high expression could be over-represented, although the groups did not differ in activation or CD3 levels. In all four CD4+ subsets, TCRB CDR3 length was moderately but significantly shorter in type 1 diabetes patients. Patients with type 1 diabetes made fewer insertions and deleted more nucleotides at VDJ recombination sites, implying thymic rearrangement abnormalities.

V lost 5 bases and J lost 5 bases, and the count of bases not matched to a germline gene is 5. CDR1 GTSNPN and CDR2 SVGIG were looked up in the germline V gene (reference sequence). From its cysteine to its phenylalanine, the CDR3 spans 12 amino acids. The only DNA kept is the CDR3, 36 bases in frame from the first base. All of the isolated RNA was reverse transcribed with the High Capacity cDNA Reverse Transcription Kit, so expressed TCRB transcripts were sequenced. Deep immunoSEQ sequencing was applied to naive, central memory and regulatory T cell samples, giving an average of around 3.4 million total reads per sample. Sorted cells were lysed in RLT buffer and RNA was extracted with DNase-treated RNeasy Micro or Mini kits, depending on cell number. Each cell subset was processed separately to prevent cross-contamination, with patient and healthy donor samples processed together. The immunoSEQ multiplex PCR was used to amplify TCRB sequences from cDNA, generating 87-bp fragments that spanned the CDR3 region. The amplicons were sequenced using the Illumina HiSeq platform. On the study's bioinformatics: Synthetic template baselines were used to correct PCR bias computationally, reads within Hamming distance 2 were collapsed, and singletons that could not be merged were discarded. Reads were aligned against IMGT to assign V, D and J genes, CDR3 length and insertions or deletions at six rearrangement sites. Clonotype counts were normalized to sorted cell number within each subset before computing true diversity and Gini coefficients with the tcR R package. The overlap coefficient, calculated on TCRB nucleotide sequences, was used to measure repertoire sharing. As a proxy for the pre-selection repertoire, out-of-frame TCRB sequences from naive cells were analyzed. Drawn from immuneACCESS, this table holds only the in-frame rearrangements with V and J called that TCRdb kept. Clones are partly lost; checked studies trace under half to an unresolved V gene and leave the rest unexplained. V and J calls plus clone size are reproduced from that table; the DNA served to infer D and trimming. This sample is represented by 360,000 or so clones; around 20% of them were singletons. Together, the top ten hold around 0.044% of the sample.

Each donor gave one peripheral blood draw, roughly 120 mL on average, collected into heparinised tubes. A BD FACSAria II was used to sort naive, central memory, regulatory and stem cell-like memory CD4+ T cells with a panel that included CD45RO, CCR7, CD25, CD127, CD95 and CD27. A purity above 95% was achieved for all sorted populations. PBMCs were isolated immediately by Lymphoprep density gradient centrifugation and stained directly without culture. So that batch effects would be minimized, each experiment stained and sorted samples in pairs, pairing one healthy donor with one patient. This clone was recorded a few times. Its antigen has not been determined. No base quality information exists; no much larger clone differs at one position. Other DNA sequences of this sample code for an identical CDR3.

The rearrangement combines TRBV30 with TRBJ1-1; TRBD1 lines up with 7 middle nucleotides. The sequence came from a woman aged 18-29 years in good health. The specimen was naive CD4+ T cells from blood. Per the publication, the cell subset or site label means: true naive CD4+ T cells. The nucleotides read TGTGCCTGGGACAGGGTTGGGACTGAAGCTTTCTTT. This gives the protein CAWDRVGTEAFF.